This T cell receptor (beta chain) was obtained from a study of healthy donors' naive CD4 and CD8 T cells. A linear amplification protocol produced the TCR libraries from around 500 ng of total RNA. TCRdb fed the reads into MiXCR, producing one record per CDR3 protein. This sample has roughly 200,000 distinct CDR3 sequences; around 70% occur once, and the top ten carry around 2%. The germline gives CDR1 SGHKS, CDR2 YYEKEE (reference sequence). The CDR3 is 17 residues long. Between the trimmed V and J ends, which lost 4 bases and 2 bases, there was a span of 19 bases. The receptor comes from a pool of human donors in good health; the sample pools cells from several healthy donors. The chain has TRBV5-5 and TRBJ1-5, with unresolved D. Sequenced input: naive CD4+ and CD8+ T cells sorted from blood, pooled from several donors. This chain's CDR3 is CASSPHPRVSGNQPQHF. CDR3 nucleotide sequence: TGTGCCAGCAGCCCGCACCCGCGGGTATCGGGCAATCAGCCCCAGCATTTT.